What follows are 18 T cell receptor beta chains derived from one specimen sequenced in a study of graft-versus-host responses after intestinal transplantation. Generated by immunoSEQ multiplex PCR, the TCRdb table keeps only in-frame clones and is missing some. Among about 100,000 clones listed, 91% were seen once. No antigen is known for these receptors. This sample comprised unstimulated CD4+ T cells sorted from spleen or lymph node cells, obtained before transplant. The receptor set was obtained from a human donor who was the organ donor for an intestinal transplant.

The CDR3 sequence: CAIHSRAGAEAFF. CDR3 DNA sequence: TGTGCCATACACTCGAGGGCCGGGGCTGAAGCTTTCTTT. The J gene is TRBJ1-1, the V gene TRBV25-1; no clear D. Trimming took off 10 bases at V and 6 bases at J, with 18 bases between the two ends. Germline CDR1 reads MGHDK; CDR2 reads SYGVNS. The CDR3 sequence is 13 residues long.

This clone was seen once. The chain carries TRBV9 and TRBJ2-1; D ambiguous. Germline lookup yields CDR1 SGDLS and CDR2 YYNGEE. The CDR3 sequence is 12 residues long. V lost 0 bases and J lost 9, with 7 bases in between. The CDR3 DNA reads TGTGCCAGCAGCGTAGGTCCCAGTGAGCAGTTCTTC. Protein: CASSVGPSEQFF.

J is TRBJ1-2 and V is TRBV20-1; no clear D. In germline, CDR1 is DFQATT, CDR2 SNEGSKA (reference sequence). This CDR3 spans 11 amino acids. V dropped 3 bases and J dropped 7 bases, with 9 bases sitting between them. CDR3 sequence reads: CSARDAGGYTF. CDR3 nucleotide sequence: TGCAGTGCTAGGGATGCGGGTGGCTACACCTTC.

Concerning this clone: The sample holds other DNA sequences that translate to the same CDR3. This rearrangement joins TRBV9 to TRBJ2-7; 8 nucleotides align to TRBD1. The germline V gene encodes CDR1 SGDLS and CDR2 YYNGEE. Unmatched junction bases numbered 10, after V lost 2 bases and J lost 6 bases. The CDR3 length is 15 residues. The CDR3 spells CASSVETGGVGEQYF. The DNA for the CDR3 is TGTGCCAGCAGCGTTGAAACAGGGGGAGTGGGCGAGCAGTACTTC.

This clone was recorded once. The rearrangement uses TRBV4-3 and TRBJ1-2; D unclear. The V gene lost 4 bases and the J gene lost 0 bases, with 12 bases spanning the gap. CDR1 and CDR2 (germline): LGHNA, YSLEER. The CDR3 loop spans 15 amino acids. The CDR3 sequence is CASSRVVAANYGYTF. The DNA of the CDR3 is TGCGCCAGCAGCCGGGTGGTTGCGGCTAACTATGGCTACACCTTC.

This chain links TRBV5-5 with TRBJ2-1; the D is unclear. V lost 0 bases to trimming and J lost 4 bases, with 5 bases between them. This CDR3 comprises 13 residues. The germline CDR1 and CDR2 sequences are SGHKS and YYEKEE (reference sequence). The CDR3 nucleotides read TGTGCCAGCAGCTTGGTGGCTTACAATGAGCAGTTCTTC. Translated, it gives CASSLVAYNEQFF.

The chain combines TRBV28 with TRBJ2-7; TRBD2 is a possible D gene (5 bases). The V and J ends lost 2 bases and 4 bases respectively, with 6 bases between them. The CDR3 sequence is 12 residues long. Germline V gene sequence: CDR1 MDHEN, CDR2 SYDVKM. This chain's CDR3 is CASSLRGYEQYF. The CDR3 DNA follows: TGTGCCAGCAGTTTACGGGGTTACGAGCAGTACTTC.

The chain recombines TRBV11-2 with TRBJ2-7; D possibly corresponds to TRBD1 (6 bases). The V end lost 1 base, the J end lost 3 bases, and 13 bases lay between the germline ends. The CDR3 loop spans 15 amino acids. Germline CDR1 SGHAT, CDR2 FQNNGV. The CDR3 sequence is CASSLVGKGVYEQYF. Here the CDR3 DNA reads TGTGCCAGCAGCTTAGTGGGAAAGGGGGTCTACGAGCAGTACTTC.

This CDR3 reads CASSRRPVPLLAYEQYF. As DNA, the CDR3 is TGTGCCAGCAGTCGACGTCCTGTCCCTCTCCTAGCCTACGAGCAGTACTTC. This chain connects TRBV7-2 to TRBJ2-7; D is unresolved. Trimming stripped 6 bases from V and 2 bases from J, with 23 bases between. Germline V gene data show CDR1 as SGHTA and CDR2 as FQGNSA. This CDR3 spans 17 amino acids. The whole variable domain, remainder taken from reference TRBV7-2 and TRBJ2-7, is GAGVSQSPSNKVTEKGKDVELRCDPISGHTALYWYRQSLGQGLEFLIYFQGNSAPDKSGLPSDRFSAERTGGSVSTLTIQRTQQEDSAVYLCASSRRPVPLLAYEQYFGPGTRLTVT.

V and J are TRBV6-1 and TRBJ1-1; maybe TRBD1 (5 bases). The length of the CDR3 is 15 residues. V lost 5 bases, J lost 4 bases, and 17 bases lay in between. From germline, CDR1 is MNHNS and CDR2 SASEGT. CDR3 amino acids: CASSPTGQGGTEAFF. CDR3 in DNA: TGTGCCAGCAGTCCCACCGGTCAGGGAGGCACTGAAGCTTTCTTT.

As DNA, the CDR3 is TGTGCCAGCAGTTCCAGGGGGAACACTGAAGCTTTCTTT. It yields the protein CASSSRGNTEAFF. V is TRBV6-1 and J is TRBJ1-1; TRBD1 might be the D (6 bases). This CDR3 has 13 amino acids. Trimming took off 5 bases at V and 1 base at J, with 8 bases between the two ends. CDR1 is MNHNS, CDR2 SASEGT, per germline.

The chain couples TRBV19 to TRBJ1-5, with D possibly TRBD1 on 6 matching bases. Deletions cut 7 bases from V and 7 bases from J, with 14 bases between. The CDR3 is 13 residues long. Germline CDR1 and CDR2: LNHDA and SQIVND (reference sequence). CDR3 sequence reads: CASTTGPGQPQHF. CDR3 nucleotides: TGTGCCAGTACCACAGGGCCAGGGCAGCCCCAGCATTTT.

The chain couples TRBV7-3 to TRBJ1-4, with TRBD1 matching over 9 bases. CDR1 SGHTA and CDR2 FQGTGA come from the germline V gene. After removal of 5 bases from V and 9 bases from J, the junction contained 7 bases not matched to a gene. The CDR3 runs to 14 residues. The CDR3 sequence is CASSVDRGRKKLFF. The DNA for the CDR3 is TGTGCCAGCAGCGTGGACAGGGGAAGGAAAAAACTGTTTTTT.

The V and J genes are TRBV4-3 and TRBJ2-3, with D perhaps TRBD2 (6 bases). Trimming pared 0 bases from V and 3 bases from J, leaving 13 bases between. The germline V gene has CDR1 LGHNA and CDR2 YSLEER. The CDR3 is made up of 16 amino acids. The chain's CDR3 is CASSQDLTSATDTQYF. In DNA form, the CDR3 reads TGCGCCAGCAGCCAAGATTTGACTAGTGCGACAGATACGCAGTATTTT.

J is TRBJ2-5 and V is TRBV27; the D is unclear. The V end was cut by 10 bases, the J end by 4 bases, with 4 bases between. The length of the CDR3 is 9 residues. The germline V gene encodes CDR1 MNHEY and CDR2 SMNVEV (reference sequence). The CDR3 DNA is TGTGCCACCCGAGAGACCCAGTACTTC. Its protein is CATRETQYF.

The rearrangement uses TRBV4-2 and TRBJ1-5; D is uncertain. The length of the CDR3 is 12 residues. Germline V lookup: CDR1 LGHNA, CDR2 YNFKEQ. The germline V and J ends were trimmed by 0 bases and 7 bases, with 4 bases remaining between them. The CDR3 DNA reads as TGTGCCAGCAGCCAAGATGGCCAGCCCCAGCATTTT. It translates to CASSQDGQPQHF.

This chain joins TRBV11-3 and TRBJ2-3; D possibly corresponds to TRBD1 (6 bases). This CDR3 spans 13 amino acids. From germline, CDR1 is SGHNT and CDR2 YENEEA. Between the trimmed V and J ends, which lost 3 bases and 4 bases, there was a span of 8 bases. The CDR3 DNA reads as TGTGCCAGCAGCTTTCAGGGGTCAGATACGCAGTATTTT. The encoded protein is CASSFQGSDTQYF. The complete variable domain, with remaining parts taken from reference TRBV11-3 and TRBJ2-3, reads EAGVVQSPRYKIIEKKQPVAFWCNPISGHNTLYWYLQNLGQGPELLIRYENEEAVDDSQLPKDRFSAERLKGVDSTLKIQPAELGDSAVYLCASSFQGSDTQYFGPGTRLTVL.

V gene TRBV11-2 combines with J gene TRBJ2-5; possibly TRBD2 for D (5 bases). V lost 5 bases to trimming and J lost 5 bases, with 24 bases between them. CDR1 SGHAT and CDR2 FQNNGV come from the germline V gene. The CDR3 spans 17 residues. Here the CDR3 DNA reads TGTGCCAGCAGCCCAGGTATTAGGGCTAGCACTGGTGAGACCCAGTACTTC. Protein product: CASSPGIRASTGETQYF.